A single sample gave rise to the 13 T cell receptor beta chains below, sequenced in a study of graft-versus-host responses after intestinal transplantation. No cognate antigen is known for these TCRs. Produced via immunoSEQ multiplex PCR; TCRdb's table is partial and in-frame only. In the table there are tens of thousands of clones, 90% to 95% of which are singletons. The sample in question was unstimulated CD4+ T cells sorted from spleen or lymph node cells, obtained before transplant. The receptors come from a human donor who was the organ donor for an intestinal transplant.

Here the CDR3 reads CASVNRVGDEQYF. Here the CDR3 DNA reads TGTGCCAGTGTGAACAGGGTTGGCGACGAGCAGTACTTC. The rearrangement uses TRBV19 and TRBJ2-7, with D possibly being TRBD1 (6 bases). V was clipped by 8 bases and J by 5 bases, with 16 bases between them. The CDR3 spans 13 residues. Germline V gene lookup returns CDR1 LNHDA and CDR2 SQIVND (reference sequence).

CDR3 protein: CASSLSWDGPYEQYF. The CDR3 coding sequence is TGTGCCAGCAGTTTATCATGGGACGGCCCCTACGAGCAGTACTTC. This chain joins TRBV27 and TRBJ2-5; the D gene could be TRBD1 or TRBD2 (5 bases each). The J call may be in error: the DNA end matches TRBJ2-7 better. The V gene's germline CDR1 is MNHEY and CDR2 SMNVEV (reference sequence). The CDR3 is 15 amino acids.

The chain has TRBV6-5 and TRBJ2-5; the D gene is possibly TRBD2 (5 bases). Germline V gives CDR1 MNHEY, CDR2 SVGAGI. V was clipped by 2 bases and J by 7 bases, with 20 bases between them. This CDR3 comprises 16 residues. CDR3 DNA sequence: TGTGCCAGCAGTTACACGGTCGCGGGCCCCCGGTGGACCCAGTACTTC. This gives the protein CASSYTVAGPRWTQYF.

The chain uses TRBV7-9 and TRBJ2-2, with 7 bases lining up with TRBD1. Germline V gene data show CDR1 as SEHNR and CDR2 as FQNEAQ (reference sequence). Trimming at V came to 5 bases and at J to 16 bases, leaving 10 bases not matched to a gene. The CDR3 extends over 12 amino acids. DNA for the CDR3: TGTGCCAGCAGCCCCACTGAGGGGGCGCGGTTTTTT. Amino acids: CASSPTEGARFF.

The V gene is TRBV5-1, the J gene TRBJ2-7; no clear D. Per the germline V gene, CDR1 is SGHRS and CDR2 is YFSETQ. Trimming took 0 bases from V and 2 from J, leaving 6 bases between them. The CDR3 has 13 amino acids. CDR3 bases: TGCGCCAGCAGCTTGGGTAGCCCCTACGAGCAGTACTTC. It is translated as CASSLGSPYEQYF.

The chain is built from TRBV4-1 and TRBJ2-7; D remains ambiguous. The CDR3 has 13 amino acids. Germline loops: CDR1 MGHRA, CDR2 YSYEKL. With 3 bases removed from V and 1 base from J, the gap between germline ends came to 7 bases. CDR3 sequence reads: CASSHSASYEQYF. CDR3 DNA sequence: TGCGCCAGCAGCCACTCCGCTTCCTACGAGCAGTACTTC.

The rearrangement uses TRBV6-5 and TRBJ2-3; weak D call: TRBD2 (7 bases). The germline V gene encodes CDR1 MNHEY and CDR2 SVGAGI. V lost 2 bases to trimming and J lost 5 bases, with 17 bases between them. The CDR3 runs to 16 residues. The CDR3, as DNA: TGTGCCAGCAGTTACGTTGGCGGGGGCCCCGGAGATACGCAGTATTTT. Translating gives CASSYVGGGPGDTQYF.

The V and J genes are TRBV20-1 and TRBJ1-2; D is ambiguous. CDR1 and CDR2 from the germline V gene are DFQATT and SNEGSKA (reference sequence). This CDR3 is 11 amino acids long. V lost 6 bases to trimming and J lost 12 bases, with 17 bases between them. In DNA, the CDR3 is TGCAGTGCCCAACGTGTGGCGTTGGACACCTTC. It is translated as CSAQRVALDTF.

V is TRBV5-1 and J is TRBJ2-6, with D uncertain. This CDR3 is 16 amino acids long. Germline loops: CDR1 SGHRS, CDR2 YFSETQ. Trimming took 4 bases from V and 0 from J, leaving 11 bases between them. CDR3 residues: CASSRVGSSGANVLTF. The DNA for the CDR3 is TGCGCCAGCAGCCGCGTGGGCAGCTCTGGGGCCAACGTCCTGACTTTC.

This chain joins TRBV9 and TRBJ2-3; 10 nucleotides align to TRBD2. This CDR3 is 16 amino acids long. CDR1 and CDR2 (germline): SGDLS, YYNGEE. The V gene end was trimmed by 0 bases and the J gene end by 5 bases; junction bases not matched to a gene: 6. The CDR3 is CASSVASGGHRDTQYF. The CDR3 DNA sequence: TGTGCCAGCAGCGTAGCTAGCGGGGGCCACCGAGATACGCAGTATTTT.

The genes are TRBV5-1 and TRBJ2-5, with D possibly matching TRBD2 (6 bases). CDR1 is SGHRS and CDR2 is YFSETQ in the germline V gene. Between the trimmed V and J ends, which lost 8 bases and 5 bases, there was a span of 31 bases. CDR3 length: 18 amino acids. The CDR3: CARTRGPELARDVETQYF. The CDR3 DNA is TGCGCCAGGACCCGGGGCCCCGAACTAGCCCGGGACGTTGAGACCCAGTACTTC.

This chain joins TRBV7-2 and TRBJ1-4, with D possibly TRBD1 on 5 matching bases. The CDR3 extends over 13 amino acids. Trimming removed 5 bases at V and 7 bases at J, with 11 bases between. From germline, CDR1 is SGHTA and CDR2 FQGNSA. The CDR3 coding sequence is TGTGCCAGCAGCCTCACTACAGGTGAAAAACTGTTTTTT. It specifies CASSLTTGEKLFF.

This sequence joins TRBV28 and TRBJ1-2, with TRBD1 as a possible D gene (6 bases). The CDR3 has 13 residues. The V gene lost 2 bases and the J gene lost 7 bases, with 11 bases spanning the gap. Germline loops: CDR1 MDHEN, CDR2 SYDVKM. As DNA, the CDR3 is TGTGCCAGCAGTTTACGGGGGCCCCTTGGCTACACCTTC. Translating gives CASSLRGPLGYTF.